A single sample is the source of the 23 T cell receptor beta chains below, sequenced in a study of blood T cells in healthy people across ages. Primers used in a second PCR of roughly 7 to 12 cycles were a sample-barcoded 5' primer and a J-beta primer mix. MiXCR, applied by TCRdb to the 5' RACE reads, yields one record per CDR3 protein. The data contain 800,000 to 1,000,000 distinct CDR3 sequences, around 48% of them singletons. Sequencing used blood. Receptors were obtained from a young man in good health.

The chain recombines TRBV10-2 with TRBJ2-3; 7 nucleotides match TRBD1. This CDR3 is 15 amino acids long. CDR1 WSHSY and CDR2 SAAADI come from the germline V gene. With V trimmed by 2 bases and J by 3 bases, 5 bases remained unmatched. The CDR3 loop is CASSEQGVSTDTQYF. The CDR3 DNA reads TGCGCCAGCAGTGAGCAGGGGGTCTCGACAGATACGCAGTATTTT.

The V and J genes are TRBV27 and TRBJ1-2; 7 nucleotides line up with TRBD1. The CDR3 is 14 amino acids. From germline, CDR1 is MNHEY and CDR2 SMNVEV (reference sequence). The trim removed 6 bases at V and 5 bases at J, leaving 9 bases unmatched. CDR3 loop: CASRSPDRFYGYTF. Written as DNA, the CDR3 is TGTGCCAGCAGATCGCCGGACAGGTTTTATGGCTACACCTTC.

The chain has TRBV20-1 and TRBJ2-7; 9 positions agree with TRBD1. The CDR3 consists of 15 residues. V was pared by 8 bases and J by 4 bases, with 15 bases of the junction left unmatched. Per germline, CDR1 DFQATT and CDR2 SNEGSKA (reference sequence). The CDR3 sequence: CSTTLRDRVIYEQYF. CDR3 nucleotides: TGCAGTACCACACTCCGGGACAGGGTAATATACGAGCAGTACTTC.

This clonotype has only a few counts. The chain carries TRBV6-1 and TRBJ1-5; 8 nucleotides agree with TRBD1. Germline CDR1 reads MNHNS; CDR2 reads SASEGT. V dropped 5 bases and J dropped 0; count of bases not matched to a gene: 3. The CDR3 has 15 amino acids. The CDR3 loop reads CASSLQGVSNQPQHF. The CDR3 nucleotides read TGTGCCAGCAGTCTACAGGGGGTTAGCAATCAGCCCCAGCATTTT.

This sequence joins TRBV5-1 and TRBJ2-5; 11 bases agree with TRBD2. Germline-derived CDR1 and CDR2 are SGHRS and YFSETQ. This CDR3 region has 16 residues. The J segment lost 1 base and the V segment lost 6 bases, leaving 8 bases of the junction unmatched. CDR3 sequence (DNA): TGCGCCAGCACCCTTTATACTAGCGGGAGCCAAGAGACCCAGTACTTC. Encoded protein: CASTLYTSGSQETQYF.

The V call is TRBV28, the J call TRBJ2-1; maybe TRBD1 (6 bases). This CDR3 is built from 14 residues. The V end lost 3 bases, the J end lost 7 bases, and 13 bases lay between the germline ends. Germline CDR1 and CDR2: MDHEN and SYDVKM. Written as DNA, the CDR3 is TGTGCCAGCAGTTTTCCCCCAGGGGAAAATGAGCAGTTCTTC. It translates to CASSFPPGENEQFF.

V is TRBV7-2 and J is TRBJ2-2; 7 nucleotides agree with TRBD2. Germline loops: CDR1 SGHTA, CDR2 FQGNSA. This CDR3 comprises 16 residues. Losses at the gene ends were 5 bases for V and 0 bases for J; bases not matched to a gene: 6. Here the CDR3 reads CASSKRDYANTGELFF. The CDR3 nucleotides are TGTGCCAGCAGCAAACGGGACTACGCGAACACCGGGGAGCTGTTTTTT.

This CDR3 reads CASSTGRSSNQPQHF. CDR3 DNA: TGTGCCAGCAGCACAGGACGTAGTAGCAATCAGCCCCAGCATTTT. The chain joins TRBV7-9 to TRBJ1-5; D is possibly TRBD1 (5 bases). From germline, CDR1 is SEHNR and CDR2 FQNEAQ (reference sequence). V was shortened by 5 bases and J by 0 bases, with 11 bases between the two germline ends. There are 15 residues in the CDR3.

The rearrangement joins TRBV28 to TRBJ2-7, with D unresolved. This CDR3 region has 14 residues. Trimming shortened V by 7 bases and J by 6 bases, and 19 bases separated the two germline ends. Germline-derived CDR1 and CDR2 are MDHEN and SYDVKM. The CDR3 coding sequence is TGTGCCAGCAACCCCCAGGCCCTTAATCGCGAGCAGTACTTC. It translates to CASNPQALNREQYF.

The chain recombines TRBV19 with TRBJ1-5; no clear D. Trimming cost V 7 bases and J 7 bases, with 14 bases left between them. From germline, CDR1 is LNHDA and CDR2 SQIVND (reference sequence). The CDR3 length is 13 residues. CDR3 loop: CASTTYVGQPQHF. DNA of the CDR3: TGTGCCAGTACCACCTACGTTGGGCAGCCCCAGCATTTT.

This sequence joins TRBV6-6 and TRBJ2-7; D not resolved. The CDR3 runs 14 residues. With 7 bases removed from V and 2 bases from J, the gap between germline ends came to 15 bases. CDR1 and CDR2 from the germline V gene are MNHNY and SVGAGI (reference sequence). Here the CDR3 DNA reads TGTGCCAGCAAACTATCAACTTCCCCCTACGAGCAGTACTTC. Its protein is CASKLSTSPYEQYF.

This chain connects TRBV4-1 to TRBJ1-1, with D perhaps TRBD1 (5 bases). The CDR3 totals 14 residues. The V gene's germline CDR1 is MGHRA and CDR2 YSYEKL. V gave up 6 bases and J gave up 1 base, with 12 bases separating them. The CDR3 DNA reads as TGCGCCAGCAGAGGGACGTTGAGGAACACTGAAGCTTTCTTT. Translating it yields CASRGTLRNTEAFF.

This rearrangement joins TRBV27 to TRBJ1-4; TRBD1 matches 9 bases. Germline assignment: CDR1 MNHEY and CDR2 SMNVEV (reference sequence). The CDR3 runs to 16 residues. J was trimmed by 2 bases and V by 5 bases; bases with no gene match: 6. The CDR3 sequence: CASSTGTGMTNEKLFF. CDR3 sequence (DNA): TGTGCCAGCAGTACCGGGACAGGGATGACTAATGAAAAACTGTTTTTT.

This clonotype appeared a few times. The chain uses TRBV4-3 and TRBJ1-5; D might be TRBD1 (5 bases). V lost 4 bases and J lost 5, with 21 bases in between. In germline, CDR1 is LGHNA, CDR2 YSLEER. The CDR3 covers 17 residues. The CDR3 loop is CASSPDMGFGAHQPQHF. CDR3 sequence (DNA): TGCGCCAGCAGCCCCGACATGGGCTTTGGGGCTCATCAGCCCCAGCATTTT.

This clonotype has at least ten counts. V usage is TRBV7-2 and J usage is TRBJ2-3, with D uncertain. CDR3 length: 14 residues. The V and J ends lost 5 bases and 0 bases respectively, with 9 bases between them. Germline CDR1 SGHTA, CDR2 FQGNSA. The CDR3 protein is CASSPTTSTDTQYF. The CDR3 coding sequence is TGTGCCAGCAGCCCTACGACTAGCACAGATACGCAGTATTTT.

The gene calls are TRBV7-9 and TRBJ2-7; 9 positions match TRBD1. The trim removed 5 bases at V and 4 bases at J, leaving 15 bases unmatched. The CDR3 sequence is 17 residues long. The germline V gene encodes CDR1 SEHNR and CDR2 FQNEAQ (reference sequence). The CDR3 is CASSTNQPGQGFYEQYF. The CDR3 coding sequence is TGTGCCAGCAGCACAAACCAGCCGGGACAGGGTTTTTACGAGCAGTACTTC.

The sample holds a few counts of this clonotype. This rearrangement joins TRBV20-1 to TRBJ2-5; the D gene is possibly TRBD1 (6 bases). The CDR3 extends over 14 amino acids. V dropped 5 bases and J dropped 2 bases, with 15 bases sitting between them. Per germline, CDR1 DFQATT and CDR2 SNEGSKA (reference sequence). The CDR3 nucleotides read TGCAGTGCTCCCCGATCTGACAGGCAAGAGACCCAGTACTTC. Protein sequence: CSAPRSDRQETQYF.

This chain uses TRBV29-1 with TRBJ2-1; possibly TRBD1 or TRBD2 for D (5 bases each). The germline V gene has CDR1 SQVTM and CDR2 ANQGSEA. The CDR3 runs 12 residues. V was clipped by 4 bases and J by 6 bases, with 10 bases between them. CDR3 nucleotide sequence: TGCAGCGTTGGTGCAGGGACCAATGAGCAGTTCTTC. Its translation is CSVGAGTNEQFF.

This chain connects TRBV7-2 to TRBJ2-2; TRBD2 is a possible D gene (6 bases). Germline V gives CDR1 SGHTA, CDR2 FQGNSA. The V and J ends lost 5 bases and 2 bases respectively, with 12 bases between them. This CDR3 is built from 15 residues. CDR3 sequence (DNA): TGTGCCAGCAGCCGGGACTCCGGAAACACCGGGGAGCTGTTTTTT. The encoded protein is CASSRDSGNTGELFF.

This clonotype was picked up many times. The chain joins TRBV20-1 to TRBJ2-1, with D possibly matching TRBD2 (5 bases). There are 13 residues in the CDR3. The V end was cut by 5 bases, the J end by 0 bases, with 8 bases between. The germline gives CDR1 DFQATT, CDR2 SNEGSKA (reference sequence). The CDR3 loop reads CSAPGNSYNEQFF. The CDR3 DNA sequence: TGCAGTGCTCCCGGGAACTCCTACAATGAGCAGTTCTTC.

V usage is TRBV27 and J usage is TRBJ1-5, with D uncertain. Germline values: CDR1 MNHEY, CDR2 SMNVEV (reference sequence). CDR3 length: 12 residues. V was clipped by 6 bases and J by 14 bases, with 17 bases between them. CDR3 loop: CASSGREPPKHF. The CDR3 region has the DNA TGTGCCAGCAGCGGCCGGGAGCCCCCGAAGCATTTT.

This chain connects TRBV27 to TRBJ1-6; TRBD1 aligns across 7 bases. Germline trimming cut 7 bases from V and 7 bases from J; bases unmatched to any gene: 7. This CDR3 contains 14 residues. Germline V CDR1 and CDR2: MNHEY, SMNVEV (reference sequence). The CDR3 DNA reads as TGTGCCAGCATCGGGACAGCTAAAAATTCACCCCTCCACTTT. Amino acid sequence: CASIGTAKNSPLHF.

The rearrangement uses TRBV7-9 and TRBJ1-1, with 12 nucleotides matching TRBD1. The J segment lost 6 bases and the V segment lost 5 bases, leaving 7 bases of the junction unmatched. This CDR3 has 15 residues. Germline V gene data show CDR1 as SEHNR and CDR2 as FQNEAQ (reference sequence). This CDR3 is CASSHHRDRGPEAFF. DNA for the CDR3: TGTGCCAGCAGCCATCACCGGGACAGGGGGCCTGAAGCTTTCTTT.